The clone carrying this T cell receptor beta chain was picked up a small number of times. Its specificity is not known. This entry is derived from a study of CD8 T cells in ankylosing spondylitis. Study conclusions and caveats: A motif of eight highly homologous TCR beta variants was seen as apparently characteristic of ankylosing spondylitis blood. Clones linked to the disease showed a CD8+ phenotype. They occurred at relatively low frequencies in peripheral blood. Clones linked to disease were reported to show significant enrichment in matched ankylosing spondylitis synovial fluid. Existing reports had already noted some motif variants in reactive arthritis synovial fluid and blood.

V was pared by 4 bases and J by 3 bases, with 10 bases between. The germline CDR1 and CDR2 sequences are DFQATT and SNEGSKA (reference sequence). The CDR3 is 12 residues long. Quantitative 5'-RACE with molecular barcodes generated TCR beta libraries. TCRdb processed the 5' RACE reads anew with MiXCR; each CDR3 protein has one entry. The sample holds hundreds of thousands of distinct CDR3 sequences, around 11% seen once. This chain joins TRBV20-1 and TRBJ2-7; D remains unclear. The sample comprised blood, either unsorted or a sorted T cell fraction (not recorded which). This clonotype was sampled from a male donor with ankylosing spondylitis. CDR3 sequence (DNA): TGCAGTGCTACCCCGAGGAGCTACGAGCAGTACTTC. Its protein product is CSATPRSYEQYF.